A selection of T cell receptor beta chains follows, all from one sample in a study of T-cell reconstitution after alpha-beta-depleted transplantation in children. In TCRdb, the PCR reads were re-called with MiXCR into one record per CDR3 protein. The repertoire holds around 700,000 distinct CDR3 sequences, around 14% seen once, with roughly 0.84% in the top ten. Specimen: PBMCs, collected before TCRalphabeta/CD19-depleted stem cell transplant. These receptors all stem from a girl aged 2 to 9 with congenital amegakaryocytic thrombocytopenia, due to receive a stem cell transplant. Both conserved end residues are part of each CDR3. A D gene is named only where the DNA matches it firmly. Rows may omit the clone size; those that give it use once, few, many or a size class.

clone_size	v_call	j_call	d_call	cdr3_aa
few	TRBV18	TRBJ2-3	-	CASSPGEDTQYF
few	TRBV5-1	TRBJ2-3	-	CASSSDALDTQYF
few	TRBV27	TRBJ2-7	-	CASSSLLGEQYF
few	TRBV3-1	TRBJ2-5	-	CASSQGTGKETQYF
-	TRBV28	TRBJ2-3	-	CASSLAREGTDTQYF
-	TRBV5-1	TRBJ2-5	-	CASSLAPAQETQYF
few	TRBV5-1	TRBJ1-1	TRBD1	CASSLDGTGFSPEAFF
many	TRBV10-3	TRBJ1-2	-	CAISPRPNIYGYTF
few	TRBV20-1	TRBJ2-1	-	CSASGRASTFF
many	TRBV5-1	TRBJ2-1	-	CASSLAGTARRDEQFF
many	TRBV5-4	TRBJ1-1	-	CASITGRNTEAFF
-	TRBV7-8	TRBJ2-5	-	CASSELDGETQYF
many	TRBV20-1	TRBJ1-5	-	CSAAKGQINQPQHF
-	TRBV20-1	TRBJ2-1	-	CSAGKHGTREGQFF
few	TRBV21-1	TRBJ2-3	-	CASSKVEGLVSTDTQYF
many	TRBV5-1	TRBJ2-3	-	CASSVPSGSTDTQYF
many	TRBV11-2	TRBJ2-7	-	CASSLSVGSGYEQYF
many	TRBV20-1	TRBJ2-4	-	CSARDPELGLGNIQYF
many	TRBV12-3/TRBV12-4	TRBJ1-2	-	CASSWGYGYTF
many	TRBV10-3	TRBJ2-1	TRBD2	CAIRAGLAGVYNEQFF
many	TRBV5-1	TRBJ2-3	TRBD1	CASSLERDRDTDTQYF
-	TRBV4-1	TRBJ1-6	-	CASSRTRKDDNSPLHF
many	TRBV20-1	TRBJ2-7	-	CSAPHGTYEQYF
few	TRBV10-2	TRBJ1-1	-	CASSPAETEAFF
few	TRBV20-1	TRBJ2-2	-	CSALNWPGELFF
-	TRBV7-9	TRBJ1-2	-	CASSALRESNYGYTF
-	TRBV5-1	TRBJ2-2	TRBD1	CASSLVGQGAEDGELFF
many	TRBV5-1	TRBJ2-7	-	CASSTSGISYEQYF
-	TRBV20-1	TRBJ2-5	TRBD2	CSASTSGRQETQYF
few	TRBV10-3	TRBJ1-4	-	CAISDGGEPAAKLFF
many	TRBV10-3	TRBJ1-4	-	CAIIPGDANEKLFF
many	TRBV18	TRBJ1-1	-	CASSKDTRDTEAFF
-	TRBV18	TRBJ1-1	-	CASSPGPMNTEAFF
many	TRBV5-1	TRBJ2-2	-	CASSKDRETGELFF
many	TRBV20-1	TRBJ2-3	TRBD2	CSVPTSGRLHTQYF
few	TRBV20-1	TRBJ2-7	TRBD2	CSARDLASGNSYEQYF
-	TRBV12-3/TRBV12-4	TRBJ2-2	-	CASSSAIGPTSNTGELFF
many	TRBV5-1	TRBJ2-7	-	CASSLRDINYEQYF
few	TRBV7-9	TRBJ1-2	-	CASSRLAPDAYGYTF
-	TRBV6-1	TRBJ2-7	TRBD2	CASSPPSGIPYEQYF
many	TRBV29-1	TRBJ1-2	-	CSVGPANYGYTF
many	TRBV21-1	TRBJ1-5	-	CASATTTGRNQPQHF
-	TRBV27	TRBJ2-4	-	CASSRSPGLAKNIQYF
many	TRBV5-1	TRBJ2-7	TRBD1	CARECRDSSYEQYF
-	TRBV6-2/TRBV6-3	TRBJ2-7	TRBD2	CASNLAGGSYEQYF
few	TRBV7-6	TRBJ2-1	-	CASSPTGTPNWGEQFF
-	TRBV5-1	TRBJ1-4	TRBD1	CASSLEQGAREKLFF
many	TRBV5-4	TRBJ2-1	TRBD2	CASSSLDMVAGVNEQFF
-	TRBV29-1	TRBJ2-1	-	CSVVEFQNEQFF
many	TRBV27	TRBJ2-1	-	CASTEAGAYNEQFF
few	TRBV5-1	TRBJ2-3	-	CASRTADSPDTQYF